Shown below are 21 T cell receptor beta chains from a single sample sequenced in a study of CD8+CD57+ T cells in acquired aplastic anemia. TCR beta VDJ and CDR3 profiling used genomic DNA as template. TCRdb itself ran the reads through MiXCR, one entry per CDR3 protein. The repertoire includes a few hundred thousand distinct CDR3 sequences, around a third of them detected once, and less than 0.85% sits in the top ten. Patients who underwent sequencing had shown CD8+CD57+ cell expansion by flow cytometry. Sequenced sample: sorted CD4+, CD8+, or CD8+CD57+ T cells (not recorded which) from PBMCs. These receptors were obtained from a human donor with aplastic anemia.

This clonotype was picked up one time. The J gene is TRBJ1-3, the V gene TRBV12-3 or TRBV12-4, with 10 nucleotides matching TRBD1. The CDR3 sequence is 18 residues long. Losses at the gene ends were 6 bases for V and 7 bases for J; bases not matched to a gene: 18. The CDR3 loop reads CASRNRDRGQLSQNTIYF. The CDR3 DNA reads as TGTGCCAGCAGGAACCGGGACAGGGGCCAACTCAGTCAGAACACCATATATTTT.

This clonotype showed up many times. This chain joins TRBV7-2 and TRBJ1-5; unclear D gene. Trimming removed 1 base at V and 7 bases at J, with 8 bases between. The CDR3 is 13 residues long. Germline values: CDR1 SGHTA, CDR2 FQGNSA. CDR3 DNA: TGTGCCAGCAGCTTAGGACCTCCCCAGCCCCAGCATTTT. This codes for CASSLGPPQPQHF.

This chain connects TRBV5-1 to TRBJ1-4; D ambiguous. V lost 0 bases, J lost 5 bases, and 8 bases lay in between. Germline-derived CDR1 and CDR2 are SGHRS and YFSETQ. CDR3 length equals 14 residues. CDR3 DNA sequence: TGCGCCAGCAGCTTGGTACCCGGGAATGAAAAACTGTTTTTT. This translates into CASSLVPGNEKLFF. Full variable domain (missing parts from reference TRBV5-1 and TRBJ1-4): KAGVTQTPRYLIKTRGQQVTLSCSPISGHRSVSWYQQTPGQGLQFLFEYFSETQRNKGNFPGRFSGRQFSNSRSEMNVSTLELGDSALYLCASSLVPGNEKLFFGSGTQLSVL.

This clonotype came up once. V is TRBV2 and J is TRBJ2-5; D tentatively fits TRBD1 or TRBD2 (5 bases each). V lost 10 bases, J lost 0 bases, and 9 bases lay in between. The CDR3 runs 12 residues. Germline CDR1 reads SNHLY; CDR2 reads FYNNEI. In nucleotides, the CDR3 is TGTGCCATACGAGGGGACCAAGAGACCCAGTACTTC. It specifies CAIRGDQETQYF. The entire variable domain, with the rest obtained from reference TRBV2 and TRBJ2-5, is as follows: EPEVTQTPSHQVTQMGQEVILRCVPISNHLYFYWYRQILGQKVEFLVSFYNNEISEKSEIFDDQFSVERPDGSNFTLKIRSTKLEDSAMYFCAIRGDQETQYFGPGTRLLVL.

The chain uses TRBV19 and TRBJ1-1; the D gene is possibly TRBD1 (5 bases). Between the trimmed V and J ends, which lost 4 bases and 7 bases, there was a span of 13 bases. The CDR3 runs 13 residues. CDR1 and CDR2 (germline): LNHDA, SQIVND (reference sequence). The CDR3 here is CASSTIGDNEAFF. The DNA of the CDR3 is TGTGCCAGTAGTACCATAGGGGATAATGAAGCTTTCTTT.

The rearrangement joins TRBV5-1 to TRBJ2-3; 9 bases map to TRBD2. V dropped 0 bases and J dropped 5; count of bases not matched to a gene: 10. The CDR3 is made up of 17 amino acids. CDR1 is SGHRS and CDR2 is YFSETQ in the germline V gene. This chain's CDR3 is CASSLELAGVGVDTQYF. CDR3 nucleotides: TGCGCCAGCAGCTTGGAACTAGCGGGCGTCGGTGTAGATACGCAGTATTTT.

The table lists this clonotype with a few counts. The CDR3 nucleotides are TGTGCCAGCAGTACGACTAGCGGAGATACGCAGTATTTT. Translated: CASSTTSGDTQYF. V usage is TRBV6-4 and J usage is TRBJ2-3, with 9 nucleotides matching TRBD2. The CDR3 spans 13 residues. Germline values: CDR1 MRHNA, CDR2 SNTAGT. The V gene end was trimmed by 5 bases and the J gene end by 5 bases; junction bases not matched to a gene: 2.

This clonotype has more than one count but fewer than ten. This rearrangement joins TRBV25-1 to TRBJ2-1; 7 nucleotides agree with TRBD1. The V segment lost 2 bases and the J segment 9 bases; nucleotides outside the gene matches: 4. Germline CDR1 reads MGHDK; CDR2 reads SYGVNS. The CDR3 is 13 residues long. Written as DNA, the CDR3 is TGTGCCAGCAGTGAACCCGACAGGGTTGAGCAGTTCTTC. Its translation: CASSEPDRVEQFF.

The table lists this clonotype with many counts. V gene TRBV5-1 combines with J gene TRBJ2-5; D is perhaps TRBD2 (5 bases). V lost 1 base and J lost 5, with 12 bases in between. The CDR3 is made up of 14 amino acids. Germline CDR1 and CDR2: SGHRS and YFSETQ. The DNA for the CDR3 is TGCGCCAGCAGCTTGACCGGGATCGGCGAGACCCAGTACTTC. It yields the protein CASSLTGIGETQYF. The full variable domain, in which reference TRBV5-1 and TRBJ2-5 provide the parts outside the CDR3, is KAGVTQTPRYLIKTRGQQVTLSCSPISGHRSVSWYQQTPGQGLQFLFEYFSETQRNKGNFPGRFSGRQFSNSRSEMNVSTLELGDSALYLCASSLTGIGETQYFGPGTRLLVL.

This clonotype was counted many times. The V gene is TRBV19, the J gene TRBJ1-1; 7 positions agree with TRBD1. Unmatched junction bases numbered 14, after V lost 7 bases and J lost 6 bases. The germline CDR1 and CDR2 sequences are LNHDA and SQIVND (reference sequence). The CDR3 contains 15 residues. The CDR3 coding sequence is TGTGCCAGTATCCGAGCCACAGGGGTTCTTTCTGAAGCTTTCTTT. This encodes CASIRATGVLSEAFF.

On this clonotype itself: A much larger clone differs by one base, so this may be a read error. The chain has TRBV7-9 and TRBJ2-7, with a tentative D call TRBD2 (6 bases). The CDR3 is 15 amino acids. CDR1 is SEHNR, CDR2 FQNEAQ, per germline (reference sequence). V lost 4 bases and J lost 2, with 15 bases in between. The CDR3, as DNA: TGTGCCAGCAGCTGGGGGACTGGCGTCACCTACGAGCAGTACTTC. Translation gives CASSWGTGVTYEQYF.

The rearrangement joins TRBV10-3 to TRBJ1-6; 7 nucleotides agree with TRBD1. Germline CDR1 reads ENHRY; CDR2 reads SYGVKD. The CDR3 loop spans 15 amino acids. The CDR3 region is CTSSALGQNNSPLHF. As DNA, the CDR3 is TGTACCAGCAGTGCCCTGGGACAGAATAATTCACCCCTCCACTTT.

The chain uses TRBV4-3 and TRBJ1-1; possible D gene TRBD1, 5 bases. The germline CDR1 and CDR2 sequences are LGHNA and YSLEER. This CDR3 region has 14 residues. V was pared by 0 bases and J by 5 bases, with 10 bases between. The CDR3 sequence: CASSQEPRATEAFF. In nucleotides, the CDR3 is TGCGCCAGCAGCCAAGAACCCAGGGCTACTGAAGCTTTCTTT.

This chain links TRBV20-1 with TRBJ2-7; D call uncertain. CDR1 is DFQATT, CDR2 SNEGSKA, per germline (reference sequence). Deletions cut 0 bases from V and 5 bases from J, with 17 bases between. CDR3 length: 15 residues. The CDR3 sequence: CSARESSQIIHEQYF. In DNA, the CDR3 is TGCAGTGCTAGAGAAAGTTCCCAAATTATCCACGAGCAGTACTTC.

This clonotype was recorded a few times. The V and J genes are TRBV20-1 and TRBJ1-4, with D perhaps TRBD1 (5 bases). V was cut by 6 bases and J by 5 bases, with 16 bases left in between. The germline V gene has CDR1 DFQATT and CDR2 SNEGSKA (reference sequence). The CDR3 consists of 14 residues. The CDR3, as DNA: TGCAGTGCGCCGCAGGGAGGAGTAAATGAAAAACTGTTTTTT. Translated, it gives CSAPQGGVNEKLFF.

The V call is TRBV5-1, the J call TRBJ2-7, with 8 bases identical to TRBD1. The germline V gene has CDR1 SGHRS and CDR2 YFSETQ. With 6 bases clipped from V and 6 bases from J, the junction kept 11 bases outside the gene matches. The CDR3 has 14 residues. CDR3 residues: CASTIANTGGEQYF. DNA of the CDR3: TGCGCCAGCACCATAGCAAATACAGGGGGCGAGCAGTACTTC. The whole variable domain, remainder taken from reference TRBV5-1 and TRBJ2-7, is KAGVTQTPRYLIKTRGQQVTLSCSPISGHRSVSWYQQTPGQGLQFLFEYFSETQRNKGNFPGRFSGRQFSNSRSEMNVSTLELGDSALYLCASTIANTGGEQYFGPGTRLTVT.

J is TRBJ1-1 and V is TRBV11-1, with 10 bases identical to TRBD1. The CDR3 sequence is 14 residues long. Unmatched junction bases numbered 10, after V lost 7 bases and J lost 8 bases. Germline V lookup: CDR1 SGHAT, CDR2 FQDESV (reference sequence). The CDR3 sequence: CASTLDRGRIEAFF. In DNA form, the CDR3 reads TGTGCCAGCACCCTAGACAGGGGGCGAATCGAAGCTTTCTTT.

The V and J genes are TRBV19 and TRBJ2-1, with 7 bases aligning to TRBD1. Germline CDR1 reads LNHDA; CDR2 reads SQIVND (reference sequence). The CDR3 extends over 12 amino acids. The ends lost 4 bases at V and 9 bases at J; junction bases unmatched: 3. The CDR3 sequence is CASSTGGSEQFF. The CDR3, as DNA: TGTGCCAGTAGTACAGGGGGTTCTGAGCAGTTCTTC.

The chain joins TRBV19 to TRBJ1-5, with TRBD1 matching 8 bases. The CDR3 covers 14 residues. V trimming: 4 bases; J trimming: 5 bases; junction bases outside the gene matches: 4. Germline CDR1 LNHDA, CDR2 SQIVND (reference sequence). In DNA, the CDR3 is TGTGCCAGTAGTACGTACAGGGGGGATCAGCCCCAGCATTTT. Residues: CASSTYRGDQPQHF.

Regarding this clonotype: A much larger clone is a single base away; this may be a read error. This chain links TRBV10-3 with TRBJ2-3, with D perhaps being TRBD1 or TRBD2 (5 bases each). Deletions cut 3 bases from V and 3 bases from J, with 13 bases between. Germline values: CDR1 ENHRY, CDR2 SYGVKD. The CDR3 sequence is 15 residues long. The CDR3 loop is CAISERERGTDTQYF. The CDR3, as DNA: TGTGCCATCAGTGAAAGGGAGAGGGGTACAGATACGCAGTATTTT.

This clonotype was counted between two and nine times. Just one base apart from a much larger clone, this may be a read error. This sequence joins TRBV7-2 and TRBJ1-5, with D possibly being TRBD1 (5 bases). This CDR3 spans 13 amino acids. Germline V gene sequence: CDR1 SGHTA, CDR2 FQGNSA. Deletions cut 1 base from V and 7 bases from J, with 8 bases between. The CDR3 protein is CASSLGGRQPQHF. CDR3 nucleotides: TGTGCCAGCAGCTTAGGGGGGAGACAGCCCCAGCATTTT.